This T cell receptor beta chain was found in a study of blood T cell repertoires in COVID-19. Profiling relied on immunoSEQ multiplex PCR, and the TCRdb table lists in-frame clones only, not all of them. Of about 320,000 clones listed, approximately 91% are singletons. In assigning cohorts, the study relied on participant-reported clinical history. CDR1 and CDR2 from the germline V gene are LGHNA and YNFKEQ. The trim removed 3 bases at V and 0 bases at J, leaving 11 bases unmatched. The CDR3 totals 19 residues. The chain has TRBV4-2 and TRBJ2-3; 11 positions agree with TRBD2. This clonotype was obtained from a woman in her 30s who had been exposed to COVID-19. Sequencing was carried out using PBMCs or T cells enriched from blood (not recorded which). The CDR3 nucleotides read TGTGCCAGCAGCCATGATCCCCTCACTAGCGGGAGAAGCACAGATACGCAGTATTTT. Translation: CASSHDPLTSGRSTDTQYF.